One and the same sample provided the 13 T cell receptor beta chains below, sequenced in a study of regulatory T cells in long-lasting Graves disease (dated by TCRdb to the early 2020s). The sample's time point, from its label and the paper: persistent/refractory GD, antithyroid drugs over 5 years with positive TRAb. For both TCR sequencing and RNA sequencing, RNA was extracted from PBMCs in TRIzol. The library was prepared using multiplex PCR. TCRdb names Illumina HiSeq 4000 as the instrument used. iRepertoire HTBI primers and Arm-PCR amplification of CDR3 regions were used to construct TCR beta libraries. Using fastp at Q25 and MiXCR, TCRdb reprocessed the public reads and kept productive beta chains. Rows are combined by CDR3 protein, so each entry shows the most common genes and DNA. This sample holds approximately 500,000 distinct CDR3 sequences; 20% to 25% were observed only once. The ten largest make up roughly 7.1% of the sample.

The sample here was peripheral blood mononuclear cells (PBMCs), taken when the disease was refractory, from a patient treated with antithyroid drugs. These receptor sequences come from a female donor with Graves disease.

In this sample, this clonotype turned up many times. V and J are TRBV20-1 and TRBJ1-2; no firm D call. CDR3 length equals 13 residues. With 2 bases removed from V and 8 bases from J, the gap between germline ends came to 15 bases. Germline CDR1 DFQATT, CDR2 SNEGSKA (reference sequence). CDR3 nucleotide sequence: TGCAGTGCTAGATCCCCCTTGGGTCGGGGCTACACCTTC. It translates to CSARSPLGRGYTF.

V is TRBV7-9 and J is TRBJ2-5; TRBD2 agrees at 10 bases. The CDR3 has 15 amino acids. Unmatched junction bases numbered 8, after V lost 5 bases and J lost 5 bases. Germline V gene sequence: CDR1 SEHNR, CDR2 FQNEAQ (reference sequence). The CDR3 region is CASSPEGLARETQYF. CDR3 DNA sequence: TGTGCCAGCAGCCCCGAGGGACTAGCGAGGGAGACCCAGTACTTC. Supplemented by reference TRBV7-9 and TRBJ2-5, the full variable domain reads DTGVSQNPRHKITKRGQNVTFRCDPISEHNRLYWYRQTLGQGPEFLTYFQNEAQLEKSRLLSDRFSAERPKGSFSTLEIQRTEQGDSAMYLCASSPEGLARETQYFGPGTRLLVL.

The J gene is TRBJ2-7, the V gene TRBV6-1; the match to TRBD2 covers 11 bases. CDR1 MNHNS and CDR2 SASEGT come from the germline V gene. The CDR3 loop spans 13 amino acids. Trimming cost V 3 bases and J 10 bases; bases outside gene matches: 5. In DNA, the CDR3 is TGTGCCAGCAGTGACCTAGCGGGAGGACCACAGTACTTC. Protein sequence: CASSDLAGGPQYF.

CDR3 nucleotides: TGTGCCAGCAGCTCTGGGGCGGCTAATGAAAAACTGTTTTTT. This gives the protein CASSSGAANEKLFF. The chain recombines TRBV5-4 with TRBJ1-4; possible D gene TRBD1, 5 bases. CDR1 SGHNT and CDR2 YYREEE come from the germline V gene (reference sequence). The CDR3 contains 14 residues. V lost 3 bases to trimming and J lost 3 bases, with 9 bases between them.

Concerning this clonotype itself: A much bigger clone sits one base away, suggesting this may be a read error. J is TRBJ2-7 and V is TRBV2; 7 bases align to TRBD2. The CDR3 has 16 residues. The germline V gene has CDR1 SNHLY and CDR2 FYNNEI. The CDR3 here is CASSWGGVFGSYGQYF. The CDR3, as DNA: TGTGCCAGCAGCTGGGGAGGGGTCTTTGGATCCTACGGGCAGTACTTC.

This clonotype has just a few counts. J is TRBJ1-6 and V is TRBV5-1, with 7 bases that match TRBD1. CDR1 and CDR2 from the germline V gene are SGHRS and YFSETQ. Trimming took 0 bases from V and 2 from J; bases not matched to a gene: 2. The CDR3 length is 16 residues. The CDR3 protein is CASSLGDSTYNSPLHF. For the CDR3, the DNA is TGCGCCAGCAGCTTGGGGGACAGCACCTATAATTCACCCCTCCACTTT. Based on the CDR3 plus reference TRBV5-1 and TRBJ1-6, the full variable domain is KAGVTQTPRYLIKTRGQQVTLSCSPISGHRSVSWYQQTPGQGLQFLFEYFSETQRNKGNFPGRFSGRQFSNSRSEMNVSTLELGDSALYLCASSLGDSTYNSPLHFGNGTRLTVT.

This clonotype was seen repeatedly, ten times or more. The gene calls are TRBV2 and TRBJ1-4; D remains ambiguous. With 5 bases removed from V and 7 bases from J, the gap between germline ends came to 11 bases. The germline V gene has CDR1 SNHLY and CDR2 FYNNEI. This CDR3 contains 13 residues. CDR3 nucleotide sequence: TGTGCCAGCAGTTTACCCCCCAGTGAAAAACTGTTTTTT. Its protein product is CASSLPPSEKLFF. The full variable domain, with the rest looked up from reference TRBV2 and TRBJ1-4, is EPEVTQTPSHQVTQMGQEVILRCVPISNHLYFYWYRQILGQKVEFLVSFYNNEISEKSEIFDDQFSVERPDGSNFTLKIRSTKLEDSAMYFCASSLPPSEKLFFGSGTQLSVL.

This clonotype was counted ten times or more. J is TRBJ2-5 and V is TRBV11-1; D possibly matches TRBD1 or TRBD2 (5 bases each). Per the germline V gene, CDR1 is SGHAT and CDR2 is FQDESV (reference sequence). Deletions cut 5 bases from V and 2 bases from J, with 12 bases between. The CDR3 is made up of 14 amino acids. In DNA, the CDR3 is TGTGCCAGCAGCGACACGGGACGACAAGAGACCCAGTACTTC. Its translation is CASSDTGRQETQYF.

The chain links TRBV6-2 or TRBV6-3 to TRBJ1-2, with TRBD1 as a possible D gene (5 bases). CDR3 length equals 13 residues. Germline CDR1 MNHEY, CDR2 SVGEGT. V was pared by 6 bases and J by 4 bases, with 12 bases between. The CDR3 sequence: CASSRGTSYGYTF. In DNA, the CDR3 is TGTGCCAGCAGCCGAGGGACGTCCTATGGCTACACCTTC.

This clonotype was found a few times. The rearrangement links TRBV19 to TRBJ2-5, with D possibly matching TRBD2 (5 bases). Trimming pared 3 bases from V and 5 bases from J, leaving 10 bases between. Germline V CDR1 and CDR2: LNHDA, SQIVND (reference sequence). The CDR3 runs 13 residues. The CDR3 loop reads CASSIGGRETQYF. CDR3 bases: TGTGCCAGTAGTATCGGCGGGCGGGAGACCCAGTACTTC. The whole variable domain, remainder taken from reference TRBV19 and TRBJ2-5, is DGGITQSPKYLFRKEGQNVTLSCEQNLNHDAMYWYRQDPGQGLRLIYYSQIVNDFQKGDIAEGYSVSREKKESFPLTVTSAQKNPTAFYLCASSIGGRETQYFGPGTRLLVL.

V and J are TRBV25-1 and TRBJ2-2; no definite D call. Germline assignment: CDR1 MGHDK and CDR2 SYGVNS. CDR3 length: 12 amino acids. V was cut by 8 bases and J by 6 bases, with 10 bases left in between. The CDR3 region is CASHAGPGELFF. As DNA, the CDR3 is TGTGCCAGCCACGCTGGTCCCGGGGAGCTGTTTTTT.

This rearrangement joins TRBV5-5 to TRBJ2-5, with 11 bases identical to TRBD1. Germline V gene lookup returns CDR1 SGHKS and CDR2 YYEKEE (reference sequence). The V segment lost 4 bases and the J segment 1 base; nucleotides outside the gene matches: 3. The CDR3 is 15 amino acids. The CDR3 DNA reads as TGTGCCAGCAGCACCGGGACAGGGGGCCAAGAGACCCAGTACTTC. It specifies CASSTGTGGQETQYF.

This clonotype was counted only a few times. V is TRBV20-1 and J is TRBJ1-2, with D perhaps matching TRBD1 (5 bases). Germline V gene sequence: CDR1 DFQATT, CDR2 SNEGSKA (reference sequence). The CDR3 sequence is 14 residues long. The V and J ends lost 7 bases and 3 bases respectively, with 18 bases between them. The CDR3 region is CSGPRGGSDYGYTF. In DNA, the CDR3 is TGCAGTGGCCCCCGGGGGGGAAGCGACTATGGCTACACCTTC.